This T cell receptor beta chain appears in the sequencing data of a study of blood T cells in healthy people across ages. The overall study: Template switching retrieved approximately one barcoded beta molecule for each two T cells.

This clonotype turned up a few times. Antigen: not known. Study-level findings and limits: Per-million-T-cell TCR beta diversity fell roughly linearly with age. Comparison with aged donors showed that long-lived donors had more naive CD4+ cells and higher diversity.

A second PCR of about 6 to 11 cycles used a sample-barcoded 5' primer and a J-beta primer mix. MiXCR, applied by TCRdb to the 5' RACE reads, yields one record per CDR3 protein. The repertoire holds about 1.8 million distinct CDR3 sequences, around 48% seen once, with over 2% in the top ten. Material for sequencing was blood. The clonotype comes from a woman in her thirties or forties in good health.

CDR3 DNA: TGTGCCAGCAGCCGCTTGACTAGCGGGGGGGGGGCCTACAATGAGCAGTTCTTC. Its protein product is CASSRLTSGGGAYNEQFF. The genes are TRBV11-3 and TRBJ2-1; 14 nucleotides agree with TRBD2. V was pared by 5 bases and J by 2 bases, with 8 bases of the junction left unmatched. CDR3 length equals 18 residues. Germline CDR1 is SGHNT and CDR2 is YENEEA.